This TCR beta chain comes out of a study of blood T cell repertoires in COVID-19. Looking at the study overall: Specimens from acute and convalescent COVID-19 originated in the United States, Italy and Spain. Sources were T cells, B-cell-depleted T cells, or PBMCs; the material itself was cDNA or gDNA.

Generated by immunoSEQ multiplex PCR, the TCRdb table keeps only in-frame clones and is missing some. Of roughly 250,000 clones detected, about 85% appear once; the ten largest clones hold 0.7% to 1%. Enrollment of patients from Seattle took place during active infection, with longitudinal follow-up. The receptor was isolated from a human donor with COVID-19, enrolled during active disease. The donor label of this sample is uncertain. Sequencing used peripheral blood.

The CDR3 DNA reads TGCGCCAGCAGCCTAATGGCCCCGGGCACTGAAGCTTTCTTT. Translating gives CASSLMAPGTEAFF. The gene calls are TRBV5-1 and TRBJ1-1, with D uncertain. Trimming took 4 bases from V and 4 from J, leaving 14 bases between them. The CDR3 length is 14 residues. CDR1 and CDR2 (germline): SGHRS, YFSETQ. Filled out from reference TRBV5-1 and TRBJ1-1, the complete variable domain reads KAGVTQTPRYLIKTRGQQVTLSCSPISGHRSVSWYQQTPGQGLQFLFEYFSETQRNKGNFPGRFSGRQFSNSRSEMNVSTLELGDSALYLCASSLMAPGTEAFFGQGTRLTVV.